The 8 T cell receptor beta chains in this list originate from one sample, sequenced in a study of Ad26.COV2.S vaccination and SARS-CoV-2 variants. Produced via immunoSEQ multiplex PCR; TCRdb's table is partial and in-frame only. Of 350,000 to 450,000 clones listed, 83% are singletons. The treatment: 15 to 20 received Ad26.COV2.S at low or high dose, single or two shots; roughly 5 received placebo; per-sample allocation not given. Sampling took place 63 days after the first vaccine or placebo injection. The sample consisted of peripheral blood, taken in a trial of Ad26.COV2.S vaccine versus placebo. The receptors here all came from a person between 18 and 60 years old who received the Ad26.COV2.S COVID-19 vaccine or a placebo.

The gene calls are TRBV30 and TRBJ2-7; 10 nucleotides agree with TRBD2. With V trimmed by 3 bases and J by 4 bases, 12 bases remained unmatched. Germline V gives CDR1 GTSNPN, CDR2 SVGIG (reference sequence). The CDR3 covers 16 residues. CDR3 nucleotide sequence: TGTGCCTGGAGGGACCGAGCGGGAGGGAAGCCATACGAGCAGTACTTC. It is translated as CAWRDRAGGKPYEQYF.

This rearrangement joins TRBV3-1 (or the pseudogene TRBV3-2) to TRBJ1-5; D gene uncertain. The CDR3 covers 14 residues. Germline loops: CDR1 LGHDT, CDR2 YNNKEL (reference sequence). Deletions cut 0 bases from V and 5 bases from J, with 8 bases between. The CDR3 is CASSQDRAYQPQHF. The CDR3 nucleotides are TGTGCCAGCAGCCAAGATAGGGCGTATCAGCCCCAGCATTTT.

The chain carries TRBV19 and TRBJ2-3; D may be TRBD1 (5 bases). The CDR3 extends over 14 amino acids. V lost 8 bases to trimming and J lost 3 bases, with 15 bases between them. Germline CDR1 LNHDA, CDR2 SQIVND (reference sequence). The CDR3 DNA sequence: TGTGCCAGTCTCTCTTCGCAGGGAACAGATACGCAGTATTTT. Translated: CASLSSQGTDTQYF.

The rearrangement links TRBV12-5 to TRBJ2-7; the match to TRBD1 covers 7 bases. Losses at the gene ends were 6 bases for V and 5 bases for J; bases not matched to a gene: 7. There are 13 residues in the CDR3. Germline-derived CDR1 and CDR2 are LGHNT and FRNRAP. The CDR3: CASGDDRVHEQYF. CDR3 coding DNA: TGTGCTAGTGGCGACGACAGGGTCCACGAGCAGTACTTC.

The chain is built from TRBV9 and TRBJ2-3, with TRBD2 matching over 9 bases. The CDR3 totals 16 residues. Losses at the gene ends were 7 bases for V and 0 bases for J; bases not matched to a gene: 9. The germline V gene has CDR1 SGDLS and CDR2 YYNGEE. CDR3 DNA: TGTGCCAGCGGGGATAGCGGGGGCTTAAGCACAGATACGCAGTATTTT. This encodes CASGDSGGLSTDTQYF.

This chain connects TRBV28 to TRBJ2-7; 10 bases agree with TRBD2. The CDR3 is 14 amino acids. The V gene end was trimmed by 8 bases and the J gene end by 9 bases; junction bases not matched to a gene: 13. The germline V gene encodes CDR1 MDHEN and CDR2 SYDVKM. Here the CDR3 reads CASCRLAGEVGQYF. Written as DNA, the CDR3 is TGTGCCAGCTGCCGGCTAGCGGGGGAGGTGGGGCAGTACTTC.

The chain has TRBV27 and TRBJ1-1; D is ambiguous. Germline CDR1 reads MNHEY; CDR2 reads SMNVEV (reference sequence). This CDR3 has 14 residues. Trimming took 2 bases from V and 0 from J, leaving 7 bases between them. CDR3 bases: TGTGCCAGCAGTTTACGGGGATTGAACACTGAAGCTTTCTTT. Amino acid sequence: CASSLRGLNTEAFF.

This clone was seen only a few times. The J gene is TRBJ2-3, the V gene TRBV9, with D perhaps TRBD1 or TRBD2 (5 bases each). Looked up from germline, CDR1 is SGDLS and CDR2 is YYNGEE. This CDR3 contains 16 residues. Trimming took 3 bases from V and 2 from J, leaving 16 bases between them. CDR3 DNA sequence: TGTGCCAGCAGCGCTCAGAGGGGCTTCTCCACAGATACGCAGTATTTT. Translated, it gives CASSAQRGFSTDTQYF.